The source of this TCR beta chain is a study of shared clonotypes between healthy human individuals. Study conclusions and caveats: The sampled material consisted only of blood, and tissue repertoires are likely to differ. Donor clonotype sharing was expected to depend on sequencing depth. On the whole, naive subsets had larger estimated richness than memory subsets had.

The protocol was immunoSEQ multiplex PCR, while the TCRdb copy is restricted to in-frame clones and leaves out a portion. The sample records roughly 2,500,000 clones, more than 85% being singletons. CD45RA+ naive and CD45RA-negative memory subsets were separated from CD4+ cells. Details on this clone: What it binds is not known.

The germline CDR1 and CDR2 sequences are SGHTA and FQGNSA. The CDR3 extends over 14 amino acids. V shed 1 base and J shed 6 bases, with 9 bases lying between them. This rearrangement joins TRBV7-2 to TRBJ2-2; D is undetermined. The source of this sequence is a man aged 18 to 35 in good health. Some clones in this sample may be carry-over from other donors' samples. The source material was naive CD4+ T cells from PBMCs. Sample subset: CD45RA+ positively selected. The CDR3 DNA follows: TGTGCCAGCAGCTTAGGCTCGCGATCCGGGGAGCTGTTTTTT. Translating it yields CASSLGSRSGELFF.